The 8 T cell receptor beta chains below all came from one sample that was sequenced in a study of T cells in Graves' hyperthyroidism and ophthalmopathy. Researchers amplified the TCR beta CDR3 regions from RNA transcripts. A set of HTBI primers served as the primers for a first-round RT-PCR of the TCR CDR3. MiXCR, applied by TCRdb to the multiplex PCR reads, yields one record per CDR3 protein. The sample has about 500,000 distinct CDR3 sequences, over 15% seen once. Sequenced sample: blood. The receptor set was obtained from a woman between 18 and 30 years old with Graves' hyperthyroidism.

This chain links TRBV6-1 with TRBJ1-6; maybe TRBD1 (6 bases). The CDR3 is 15 amino acids. The germline V gene encodes CDR1 MNHNS and CDR2 SASEGT. The germline V and J ends were trimmed by 8 bases and 4 bases, with 15 bases remaining between them. The CDR3 DNA reads TGTGCCAGCCGTACCGGGACATCGTATAATTCACCCCTCCACTTT. This translates into CASRTGTSYNSPLHF.

This clonotype was recorded many times. The gene calls are TRBV6-1 and TRBJ1-5; D might be TRBD1 (6 bases). V was pared by 5 bases and J by 6 bases, with 17 bases between. The germline V gene encodes CDR1 MNHNS and CDR2 SASEGT. This CDR3 has 15 amino acids. The CDR3 DNA sequence: TGTGCCAGCAGTCCGGGACAAGGGTCAGGTCAGCCCCAGCATTTT. Translated, it gives CASSPGQGSGQPQHF.

In this sample, this clonotype turned up many times. The chain is built from TRBV7-6 and TRBJ2-1, with 8 bases identical to TRBD2. The ends lost 4 bases at V and 3 bases at J; junction bases unmatched: 8. This CDR3 spans 16 amino acids. The V gene's germline CDR1 is SGHVS and CDR2 FNYEAQ. CDR3 DNA sequence: TGTGCCAGCAGCTCCAGCGGGAGTTCCGTCTACAATGAGCAGTTCTTC. This codes for CASSSSGSSVYNEQFF.

The table lists this clonotype with many counts. The rearrangement joins TRBV11-2 to TRBJ2-3; 7 positions match TRBD1. This CDR3 is built from 17 residues. The V gene end was trimmed by 5 bases and the J gene end by 2 bases; junction bases not matched to a gene: 13. The germline CDR1 and CDR2 sequences are SGHAT and FQNNGV. The CDR3: CASSTRGQAELTDTQYF. DNA for the CDR3: TGTGCCAGCAGCACCAGAGGACAGGCGGAACTCACAGATACGCAGTATTTT.

In this sample, this clonotype turned up many times. This chain connects TRBV6-1 to TRBJ1-1; no clear D. V was trimmed by 4 bases and J by 1 base, leaving 13 bases between them. The CDR3 extends over 15 amino acids. Germline CDR1 MNHNS, CDR2 SASEGT. The CDR3 spells CASSAVWARNTEAFF. CDR3 nucleotides: TGTGCCAGCAGTGCGGTGTGGGCGAGGAACACTGAAGCTTTCTTT.

This clonotype was seen only a few times. The rearrangement links TRBV29-1 to TRBJ1-4, with D possibly matching TRBD1 (6 bases). V was clipped by 3 bases and J by 6 bases, with 14 bases between them. CDR1 is SQVTM, CDR2 ANQGSEA, per germline. This CDR3 comprises 14 residues. CDR3 in amino acids: CSVEGGAGDEKLFF. DNA for the CDR3: TGCAGCGTTGAGGGGGGGGCAGGGGATGAAAAACTGTTTTTT.

The rearrangement joins TRBV2 to TRBJ2-5; 13 bases map to TRBD2. V lost 5 bases and J lost 5; bases outside the gene matches: 8. The CDR3 totals 16 residues. In germline, CDR1 is SNHLY, CDR2 FYNNEI. The DNA for the CDR3 is TGTGCCAGCAGTAGAACCGGGACTAGCGGGACGGAGACCCAGTACTTC. Protein sequence: CASSRTGTSGTETQYF.

This sequence joins TRBV6-2 or TRBV6-3 and TRBJ2-3; TRBD2 matches at 8 bases. CDR3 length: 14 amino acids. Germline assignment: CDR1 MNHEY and CDR2 SVGEGT. The ends lost 4 bases at V and 3 bases at J; junction bases unmatched: 3. CDR3 sequence: CASSWVAGTDTQYF. The CDR3 coding sequence is TGTGCCAGCAGTTGGGTAGCGGGGACAGATACGCAGTATTTT.